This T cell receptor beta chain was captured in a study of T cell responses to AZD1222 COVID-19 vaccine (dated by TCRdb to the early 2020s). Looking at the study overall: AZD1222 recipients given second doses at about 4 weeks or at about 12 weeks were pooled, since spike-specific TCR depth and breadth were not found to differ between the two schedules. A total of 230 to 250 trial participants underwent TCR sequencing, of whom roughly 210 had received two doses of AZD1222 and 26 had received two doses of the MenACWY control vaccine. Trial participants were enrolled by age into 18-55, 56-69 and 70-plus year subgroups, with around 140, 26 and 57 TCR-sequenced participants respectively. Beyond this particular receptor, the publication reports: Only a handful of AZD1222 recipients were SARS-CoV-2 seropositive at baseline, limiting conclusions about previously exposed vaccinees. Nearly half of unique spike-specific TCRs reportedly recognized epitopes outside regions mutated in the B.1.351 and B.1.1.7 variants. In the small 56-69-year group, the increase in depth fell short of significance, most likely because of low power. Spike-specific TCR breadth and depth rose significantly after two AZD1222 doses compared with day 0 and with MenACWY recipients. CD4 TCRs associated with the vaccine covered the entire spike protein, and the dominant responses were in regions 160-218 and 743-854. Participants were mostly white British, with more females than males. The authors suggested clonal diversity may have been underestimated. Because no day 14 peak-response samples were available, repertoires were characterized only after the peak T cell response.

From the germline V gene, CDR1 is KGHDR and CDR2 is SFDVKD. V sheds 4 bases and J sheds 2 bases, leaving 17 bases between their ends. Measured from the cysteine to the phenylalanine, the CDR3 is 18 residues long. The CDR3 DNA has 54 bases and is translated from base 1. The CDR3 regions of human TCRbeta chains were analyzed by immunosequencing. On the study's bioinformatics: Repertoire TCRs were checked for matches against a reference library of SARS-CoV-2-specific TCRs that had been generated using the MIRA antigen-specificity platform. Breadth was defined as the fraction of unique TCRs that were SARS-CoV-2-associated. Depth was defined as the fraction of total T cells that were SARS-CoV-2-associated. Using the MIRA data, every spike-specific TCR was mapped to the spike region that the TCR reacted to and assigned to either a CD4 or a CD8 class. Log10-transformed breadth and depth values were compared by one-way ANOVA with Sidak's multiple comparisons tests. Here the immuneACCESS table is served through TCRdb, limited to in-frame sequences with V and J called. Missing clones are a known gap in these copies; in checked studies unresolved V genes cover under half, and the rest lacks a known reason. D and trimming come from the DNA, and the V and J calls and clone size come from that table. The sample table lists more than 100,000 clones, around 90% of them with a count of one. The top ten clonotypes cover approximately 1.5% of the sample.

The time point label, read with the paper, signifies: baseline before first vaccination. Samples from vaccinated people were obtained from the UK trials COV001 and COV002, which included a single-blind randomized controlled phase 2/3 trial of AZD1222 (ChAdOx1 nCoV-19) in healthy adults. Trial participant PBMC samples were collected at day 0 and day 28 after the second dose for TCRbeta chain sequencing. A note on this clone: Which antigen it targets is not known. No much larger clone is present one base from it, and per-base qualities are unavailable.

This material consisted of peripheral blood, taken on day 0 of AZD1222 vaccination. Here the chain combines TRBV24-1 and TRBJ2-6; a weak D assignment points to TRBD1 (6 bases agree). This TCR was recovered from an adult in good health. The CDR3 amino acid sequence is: CATSDSLDSLAGANVLTF. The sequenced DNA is TGTGCCACCAGTGACTCCCTGGACAGCCTGGCTGGGGCCAACGTCCTGACTTTC.